The 27 T cell receptor beta chains below were found in one sample sequenced in a study of blood T cell repertoires in COVID-19. Some clones are missing from TCRdb's copy, which holds only in-frame ones; the method was immunoSEQ multiplex PCR. The sample lists around 300,000 clones, roughly 85% occurring once. Sequencing input: peripheral blood. The source is a human donor in a cohort sampled during active COVID-19.

This chain uses TRBV7-6 with TRBJ2-7, with 8 bases matching TRBD2. The CDR3 loop spans 15 amino acids. The junction had 3 bases not matched to a gene; V was cut back by 0 bases and J by 2 bases. Germline CDR1 is SGHVS and CDR2 is FNYEAQ. In DNA form, the CDR3 reads TGTGCCAGCAGCTTAGCCCCGGGACTAGCCTACGAGCAGTACTTC. It is translated as CASSLAPGLAYEQYF.

The CDR3 protein is CATSDFGGRMADTQYF. In nucleotides, the CDR3 is TGTGCCACCAGTGATTTCGGCGGGAGGATGGCAGATACGCAGTATTTT. J is TRBJ2-3 and V is TRBV24-1; TRBD2 matches 8 bases. V shed 1 base and J 4 bases; nucleotides not matched to a gene: 6. Germline CDR1 reads KGHDR; CDR2 reads SFDVKD. The CDR3 has 16 residues.

The genes are TRBV29-1 and TRBJ2-7, with 9 bases matching TRBD1. The CDR3 is 15 residues long. J gave up 2 bases and V 5 bases, and 10 bases lay outside the gene matches. The germline gives CDR1 SQVTM, CDR2 ANQGSEA. The CDR3 spells CSVSFRGQGTYEQYF. The DNA of the CDR3 is TGCAGCGTTTCTTTCCGGGGACAGGGAACCTACGAGCAGTACTTC.

The gene calls are TRBV24-1 and TRBJ1-1, with a weak D call TRBD1 (5 bases). V gave up 7 bases and J gave up 2 bases, with 10 bases separating them. Germline V gene sequence: CDR1 KGHDR, CDR2 SFDVKD. CDR3 size: 13 residues. The CDR3 coding sequence is TGTGCCACCAGCACAGGAGCTAACACTGAAGCTTTCTTT. Protein product: CATSTGANTEAFF.

This chain links TRBV5-8 with TRBJ2-7, with D perhaps matching TRBD1 (6 bases). CDR3 length equals 13 residues. Germline values: CDR1 SGHTS, CDR2 YDEGEE. Between the trimmed V and J ends, which lost 5 bases and 4 bases, there was a span of 13 bases. The CDR3 sequence is CASSLVRGYEQYF. The DNA of the CDR3 is TGTGCCAGCAGTCTGGTCAGGGGATACGAGCAGTACTTC.

The rearrangement links TRBV2 to TRBJ1-4; D is uncertain. The CDR3 is made up of 15 amino acids. Germline V CDR1 and CDR2: SNHLY, FYNNEI. Trimming removed 4 bases from V and 3 bases from J, with 12 bases in between. The CDR3 loop is CASSVNELSNEKLFF. In nucleotides, the CDR3 is TGTGCCAGCAGTGTAAACGAGCTATCTAATGAAAAACTGTTTTTT.

The rearrangement uses TRBV5-1 and TRBJ2-1, with 9 bases fitting TRBD1. The CDR3 is 15 amino acids. V was pared by 4 bases and J by 1 base, with 3 bases of the junction left unmatched. CDR1 is SGHRS and CDR2 is YFSETQ in the germline V gene. CDR3 sequence reads: CASSPGQGSYNEQFF. CDR3 coding DNA: TGCGCCAGCAGCCCGGGACAGGGATCCTACAATGAGCAGTTCTTC.

V usage is TRBV6-5 and J usage is TRBJ2-1, with D tentatively TRBD2 (5 bases). CDR1 and CDR2 from the germline V gene are MNHEY and SVGAGI. CDR3 length: 12 residues. V gave up 8 bases and J gave up 5 bases, with 10 bases separating them. The CDR3 coding sequence is TGTGCCAGCCAGCGGCGGGACAATGAGCAGTTCTTC. Protein sequence: CASQRRDNEQFF.

The DNA of the CDR3 is TGTGCCAGCAGTCCGGGGTACAGGGGGACTCTCTACGAGCAGTACTTC. Translation: CASSPGYRGTLYEQYF. This chain joins TRBV9 and TRBJ2-7; 8 nucleotides align to TRBD1. Germline loops: CDR1 SGDLS, CDR2 YYNGEE. CDR3 length equals 16 residues. V was clipped by 5 bases and J by 3 bases; unmatched bases: 13.

The chain employs TRBV7-9 and TRBJ1-3, with D possibly TRBD1 on 5 matching bases. This CDR3 is built from 16 residues. Germline V gene sequence: CDR1 SEHNR, CDR2 FQNEAQ (reference sequence). Trimming pared 1 base from V and 3 bases from J, leaving 13 bases between. The CDR3 is CASSLDGALVGNTIYF. CDR3 sequence (DNA): TGTGCCAGCAGCTTAGATGGGGCTCTCGTTGGAAACACCATATATTTT.

Ten or more counts support this clone. The rearrangement uses TRBV6-5 and TRBJ1-2; TRBD1 agrees at 9 bases. J lost 7 bases, V lost 2 bases, and 8 bases had no gene match. Germline V gene data show CDR1 as MNHEY and CDR2 as SVGAGI. The CDR3 runs 15 residues. The CDR3 coding sequence is TGTGCCAGCAGTTACACCCTACAGGGGGCGCTTGGCTACACCTTC. Amino acids: CASSYTLQGALGYTF.

CDR3 in amino acids: CASSLAGGLPSYEQYF. CDR3 coding DNA: TGTGCCAGCAGCTTAGCGGGAGGGCTCCCGTCCTACGAGCAGTACTTC. The chain links TRBV7-2 to TRBJ2-7; TRBD2 matches 7 bases. The V segment lost 0 bases and the J segment 1 base; nucleotides outside the gene matches: 6. CDR3 length: 16 amino acids. Germline CDR1 is SGHTA and CDR2 is FQGNSA.

This clone was found once. The V and J genes are TRBV3-1 (or the pseudogene TRBV3-2) and TRBJ2-5; D is possibly TRBD2 (6 bases). V lost 8 bases and J lost 5, with 12 bases in between. The germline V gene has CDR1 LGHDT and CDR2 YNNKEL (reference sequence). This CDR3 region has 12 residues. CDR3 nucleotide sequence: TGTGCCAGCCGAAGTAGCGGTGAGACCCAGTACTTC. Translation: CASRSSGETQYF.

The chain uses TRBV2 and TRBJ2-2, with unresolved D. Trimming removed 11 bases at V and 6 bases at J, with 16 bases between. The germline CDR1 and CDR2 sequences are SNHLY and FYNNEI. The CDR3 covers 13 residues. CDR3 nucleotides: TGTGCCTGCCACTTTAGTGAGGCCGGGGAGCTGTTTTTT. This gives the protein CACHFSEAGELFF.

The CDR3 nucleotides read TGTGCCAGCAGCGCCCTATACGGGTTTTATGGCTACACCTTC. As protein: CASSALYGFYGYTF. V and J are TRBV5-5 and TRBJ1-2; D remains unclear. Germline V gene lookup returns CDR1 SGHKS and CDR2 YYEKEE (reference sequence). The CDR3 is 14 residues long. V lost 4 bases to trimming and J lost 5 bases, with 15 bases between them.

The rearrangement links TRBV7-9 to TRBJ2-5, with 7 bases that match TRBD1. CDR3 length: 17 residues. The J segment lost 5 bases and the V segment lost 1 base, leaving 13 bases of the junction unmatched. The V gene's germline CDR1 is SEHNR and CDR2 FQNEAQ (reference sequence). The CDR3 loop is CASSLGEWTGRGETQYF. The CDR3 nucleotides are TGTGCCAGCAGCTTAGGGGAATGGACAGGCAGGGGCGAGACCCAGTACTTC.

The chain combines TRBV28 with TRBJ1-2; D remains ambiguous. This CDR3 is 13 amino acids long. The V and J ends lost 10 bases and 3 bases respectively, with 15 bases between them. The germline V gene has CDR1 MDHEN and CDR2 SYDVKM. CDR3 sequence: CATFERGYYGYTF. In DNA, the CDR3 is TGTGCCACCTTTGAAAGAGGCTACTATGGCTACACCTTC.

This chain links TRBV7-9 with TRBJ2-1; the D gene is possibly TRBD1 (6 bases). Germline loops: CDR1 SEHNR, CDR2 FQNEAQ (reference sequence). The V and J ends lost 5 bases and 13 bases respectively, with 21 bases between them. This CDR3 is 14 amino acids long. The DNA for the CDR3 is TGTGCCAGCAGCGAGCAGGGGTTAGAGGGGGAACAGTTCTTC. Translated, it gives CASSEQGLEGEQFF.

This sequence joins TRBV5-1 and TRBJ2-7, with D possibly being TRBD2 (6 bases). This CDR3 has 17 amino acids. V was trimmed by 3 bases and J by 0 bases, leaving 19 bases between them. Germline CDR1 is SGHRS and CDR2 is YFSETQ. CDR3 protein: CASSSPMPRDSSYEQYF. The CDR3 DNA is TGCGCCAGCAGCTCTCCAATGCCCCGGGACTCCTCCTACGAGCAGTACTTC.

The chain has TRBV2 and TRBJ1-1; 9 bases align to TRBD1. This CDR3 is 13 amino acids long. The V gene's germline CDR1 is SNHLY and CDR2 FYNNEI. Trimming at V came to 8 bases and at J to 7 bases, leaving 8 bases not matched to a gene. The CDR3: CASFRDRALEAFF. The CDR3 nucleotides are TGTGCCAGCTTCCGGGACAGGGCCCTTGAAGCTTTCTTT. Together with reference TRBV2 and TRBJ1-1, the CDR3 gives the full variable domain: EPEVTQTPSHQVTQMGQEVILRCVPISNHLYFYWYRQILGQKVEFLVSFYNNEISEKSEIFDDQFSVERPDGSNFTLKIRSTKLEDSAMYFCASFRDRALEAFFGQGTRLTVV.

The sample holds one count of this clone. The chain is built from TRBV18 and TRBJ1-2, with unresolved D. Germline CDR1 and CDR2: KGHSH and LQKENI. This CDR3 is 16 amino acids long. The V and J ends lost 3 bases and 8 bases respectively, with 22 bases between them. CDR3 sequence: CASSPIPGFRSHGYTF. CDR3 DNA: TGTGCCAGCTCACCGATACCTGGTTTTCGGTCCCACGGCTACACCTTC.

This chain joins TRBV29-1 and TRBJ2-1; D possibly corresponds to TRBD2 (5 bases). The CDR3 runs to 18 residues. Trimming cost V 4 bases and J 1 base, with 23 bases left between them. Germline V gene sequence: CDR1 SQVTM, CDR2 ANQGSEA. The CDR3 protein is CSVGHPPPGSHSYNEQFF. The CDR3 DNA sequence: TGCAGCGTTGGACATCCACCACCGGGAAGCCATTCCTACAATGAGCAGTTCTTC.

This chain uses TRBV19 with TRBJ1-4; the D gene is possibly TRBD1 (6 bases). This CDR3 is built from 19 residues. Trimming stripped 8 bases from V and 3 bases from J, with 28 bases between. Per germline, CDR1 LNHDA and CDR2 SQIVND (reference sequence). The DNA for the CDR3 is TGTGCCAGTCGTAACCCAAGGCCGGGACAAAAAAATTCTAATGAAAAACTGTTTTTT. Encoded protein: CASRNPRPGQKNSNEKLFF.

The rearrangement joins TRBV24-1 to TRBJ1-6; D is perhaps TRBD1 (6 bases). The CDR3 consists of 14 residues. Germline values: CDR1 KGHDR, CDR2 SFDVKD. V gave up 5 bases and J gave up 5 bases, with 9 bases separating them. The CDR3 spells CATSAGVNNSPLHF. The CDR3 nucleotides are TGTGCCACCAGTGCAGGGGTGAATAATTCACCCCTCCACTTT.

This rearrangement joins TRBV4-1 to TRBJ2-1, with 8 bases lining up with TRBD1. Germline V lookup: CDR1 MGHRA, CDR2 YSYEKL. V dropped 4 bases and J dropped 4; count of bases not matched to a gene: 6. The CDR3 length is 15 residues. DNA of the CDR3: TGCGCCAGCAGCCGGGAACAGGGGGATTACAATGAGCAGTTCTTC. Amino acids: CASSREQGDYNEQFF.

The chain joins TRBV9 to TRBJ1-4; D may be TRBD1 (6 bases). CDR1 SGDLS and CDR2 YYNGEE come from the germline V gene. CDR3 length: 13 amino acids. The V end lost 0 bases, the J end lost 6 bases, and 6 bases lay between the germline ends. CDR3 residues: CASSVGTDEKLFF. In nucleotides, the CDR3 is TGTGCCAGCAGCGTAGGGACAGATGAAAAACTGTTTTTT.

The V and J genes are TRBV3-1 (or the pseudogene TRBV3-2) and TRBJ1-4; D gene uncertain. This CDR3 comprises 16 residues. Trimming removed 4 bases from V and 0 bases from J, with 12 bases in between. Germline CDR1 is LGHDT and CDR2 is YNNKEL (reference sequence). The CDR3 is CASSLQTVATNEKLFF. CDR3 coding DNA: TGTGCCAGCAGCCTCCAAACAGTAGCAACTAATGAAAAACTGTTTTTT.